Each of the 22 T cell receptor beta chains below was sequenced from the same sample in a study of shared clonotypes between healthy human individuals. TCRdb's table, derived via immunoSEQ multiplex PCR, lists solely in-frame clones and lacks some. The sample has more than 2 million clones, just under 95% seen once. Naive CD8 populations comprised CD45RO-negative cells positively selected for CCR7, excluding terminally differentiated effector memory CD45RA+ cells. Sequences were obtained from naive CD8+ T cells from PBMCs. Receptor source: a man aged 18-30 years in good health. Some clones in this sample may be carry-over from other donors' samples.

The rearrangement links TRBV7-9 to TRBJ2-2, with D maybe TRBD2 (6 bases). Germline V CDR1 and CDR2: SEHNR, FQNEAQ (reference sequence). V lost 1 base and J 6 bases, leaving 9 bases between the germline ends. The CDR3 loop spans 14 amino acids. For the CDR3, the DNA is TGTGCCAGCAGCTTAGGACTAGTCCCCGGGGAGCTGTTTTTT. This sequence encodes CASSLGLVPGELFF.

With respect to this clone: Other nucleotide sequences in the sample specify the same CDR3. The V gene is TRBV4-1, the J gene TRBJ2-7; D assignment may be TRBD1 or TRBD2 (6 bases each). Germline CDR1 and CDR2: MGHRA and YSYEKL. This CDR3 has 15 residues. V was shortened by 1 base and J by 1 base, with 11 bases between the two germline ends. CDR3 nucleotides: TGCGCCAGCAGCCAAGGGGAGGACAGTTCCTACGAGCAGTACTTC. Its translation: CASSQGEDSSYEQYF.

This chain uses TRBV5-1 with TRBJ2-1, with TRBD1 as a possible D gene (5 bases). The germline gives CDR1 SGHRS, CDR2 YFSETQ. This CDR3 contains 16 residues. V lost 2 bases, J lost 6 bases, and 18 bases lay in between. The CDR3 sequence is CASSLGEDSSPNEQFF. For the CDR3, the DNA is TGCGCCAGCAGCTTAGGAGAAGACAGTTCCCCCAATGAGCAGTTCTTC.

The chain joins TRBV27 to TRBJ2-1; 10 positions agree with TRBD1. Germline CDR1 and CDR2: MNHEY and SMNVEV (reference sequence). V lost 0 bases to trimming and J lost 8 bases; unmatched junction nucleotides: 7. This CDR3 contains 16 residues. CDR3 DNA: TGTGCCAGCAGTTTATCGACGGGACAGGGGTCGCATGAGCAGTTCTTC. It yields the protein CASSLSTGQGSHEQFF.

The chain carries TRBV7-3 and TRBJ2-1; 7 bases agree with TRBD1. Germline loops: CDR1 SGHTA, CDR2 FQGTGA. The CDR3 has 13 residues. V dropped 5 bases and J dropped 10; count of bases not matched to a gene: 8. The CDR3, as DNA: TGTGCCAGCAGCCTCCAAGGGGGCAGCGAGCAGTTCTTC. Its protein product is CASSLQGGSEQFF. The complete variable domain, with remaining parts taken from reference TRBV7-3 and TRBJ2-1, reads GAGVSQTPSNKVTEKGKYVELRCDPISGHTALYWYRQSLGQGPEFLIYFQGTGAADDSGLPNDRFFAVRPEGSVSTLKIQRTERGDSAVYLCASSLQGGSEQFFGPGTRLTVL.

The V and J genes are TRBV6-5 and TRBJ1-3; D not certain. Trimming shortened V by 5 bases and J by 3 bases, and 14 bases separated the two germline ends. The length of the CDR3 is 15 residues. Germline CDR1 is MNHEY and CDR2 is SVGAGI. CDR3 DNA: TGTGCCAGCAGTAAACTCCCTGGACTTGGAAACACCATATATTTT. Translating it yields CASSKLPGLGNTIYF.

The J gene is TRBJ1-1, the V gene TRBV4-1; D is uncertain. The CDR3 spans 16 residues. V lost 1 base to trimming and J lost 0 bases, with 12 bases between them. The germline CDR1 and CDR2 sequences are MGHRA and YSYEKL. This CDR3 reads CASSQAIGGMNTEAFF. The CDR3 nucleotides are TGCGCCAGCAGCCAAGCGATAGGCGGTATGAACACTGAAGCTTTCTTT.

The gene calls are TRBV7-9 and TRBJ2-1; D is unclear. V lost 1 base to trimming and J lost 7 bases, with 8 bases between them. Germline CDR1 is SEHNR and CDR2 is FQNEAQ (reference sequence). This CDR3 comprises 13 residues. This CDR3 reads CASSLVPTNEQFF. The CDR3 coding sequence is TGTGCCAGCAGCTTAGTCCCGACTAATGAGCAGTTCTTC. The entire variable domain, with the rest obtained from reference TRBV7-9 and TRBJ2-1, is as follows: DTGVSQNPRHKITKRGQNVTFRCDPISEHNRLYWYRQTLGQGPEFLTYFQNEAQLEKSRLLSDRFSAERPKGSFSTLEIQRTEQGDSAMYLCASSLVPTNEQFFGPGTRLTVL.

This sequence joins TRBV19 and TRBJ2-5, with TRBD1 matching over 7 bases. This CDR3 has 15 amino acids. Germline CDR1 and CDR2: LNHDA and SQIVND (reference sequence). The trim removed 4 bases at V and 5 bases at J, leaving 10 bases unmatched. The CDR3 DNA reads TGTGCCAGTAGTACCAGGGACAGTTTAGGGGAGACCCAGTACTTC. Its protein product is CASSTRDSLGETQYF.

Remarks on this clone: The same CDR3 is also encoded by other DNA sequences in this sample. For the CDR3, the DNA is TGTGCCAGTAGTCAGGGTAGCAATCAGCCCCAGCATTTT. Translation: CASSQGSNQPQHF. The genes are TRBV19 and TRBJ1-5; weak D call: TRBD1 (5 bases). Per the germline V gene, CDR1 is LNHDA and CDR2 is SQIVND (reference sequence). The CDR3 totals 13 residues. Trimming removed 5 bases at V and 0 bases at J, with 5 bases between.

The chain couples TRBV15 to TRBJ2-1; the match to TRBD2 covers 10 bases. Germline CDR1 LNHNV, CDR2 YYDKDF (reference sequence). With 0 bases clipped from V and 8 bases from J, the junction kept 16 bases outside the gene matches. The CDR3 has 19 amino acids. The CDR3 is CATSRDWGDLAGVVDEQFF. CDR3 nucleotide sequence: TGTGCCACCAGCAGAGATTGGGGGGATCTAGCGGGAGTGGTGGATGAGCAGTTCTTC.

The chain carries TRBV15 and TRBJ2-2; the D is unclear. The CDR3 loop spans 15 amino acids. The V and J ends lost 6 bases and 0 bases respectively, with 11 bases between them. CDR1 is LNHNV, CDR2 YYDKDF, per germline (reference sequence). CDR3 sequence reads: CATRAPPTNTGELFF. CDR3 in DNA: TGTGCCACCAGAGCTCCACCGACGAACACCGGGGAGCTGTTTTTT.

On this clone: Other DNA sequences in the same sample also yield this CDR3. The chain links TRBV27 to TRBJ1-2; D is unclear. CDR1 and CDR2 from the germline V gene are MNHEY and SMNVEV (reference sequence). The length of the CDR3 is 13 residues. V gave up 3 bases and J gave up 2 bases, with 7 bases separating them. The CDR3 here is CASSFGLNYGYTF. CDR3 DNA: TGTGCCAGCAGTTTTGGGCTGAACTATGGCTACACCTTC.

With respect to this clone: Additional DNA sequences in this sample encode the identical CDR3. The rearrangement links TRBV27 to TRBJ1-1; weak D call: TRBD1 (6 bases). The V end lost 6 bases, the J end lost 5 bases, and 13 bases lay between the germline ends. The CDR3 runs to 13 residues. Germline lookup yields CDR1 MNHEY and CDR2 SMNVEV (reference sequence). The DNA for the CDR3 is TGTGCCAGCAGGCTGGGGGGCTGGACTGAAGCTTTCTTT. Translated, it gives CASRLGGWTEAFF.

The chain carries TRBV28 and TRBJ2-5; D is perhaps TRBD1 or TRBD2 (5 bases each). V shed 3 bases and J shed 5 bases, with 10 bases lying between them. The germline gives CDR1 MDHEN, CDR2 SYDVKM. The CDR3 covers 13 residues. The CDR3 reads CASSFTWGETQYF. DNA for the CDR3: TGTGCCAGCAGTTTCACCTGGGGGGAGACCCAGTACTTC.

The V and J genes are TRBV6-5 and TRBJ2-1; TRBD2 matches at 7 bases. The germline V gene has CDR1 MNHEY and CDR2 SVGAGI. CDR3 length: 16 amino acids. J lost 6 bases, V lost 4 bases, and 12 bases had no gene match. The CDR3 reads CASSSLAAPYGNEQFF. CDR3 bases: TGTGCCAGCAGTTCCCTAGCGGCCCCCTACGGCAATGAGCAGTTCTTC.

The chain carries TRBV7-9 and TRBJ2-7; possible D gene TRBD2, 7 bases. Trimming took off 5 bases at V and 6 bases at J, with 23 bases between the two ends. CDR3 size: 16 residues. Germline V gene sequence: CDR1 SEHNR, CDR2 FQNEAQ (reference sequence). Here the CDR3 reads CASSLGGGKGRGEQYF. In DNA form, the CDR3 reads TGTGCCAGCAGCCTCGGCGGGGGCAAGGGAAGGGGCGAGCAGTACTTC. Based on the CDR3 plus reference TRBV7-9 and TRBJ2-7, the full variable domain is DTGVSQNPRHKITKRGQNVTFRCDPISEHNRLYWYRQTLGQGPEFLTYFQNEAQLEKSRLLSDRFSAERPKGSFSTLEIQRTEQGDSAMYLCASSLGGGKGRGEQYFGPGTRLTVT.

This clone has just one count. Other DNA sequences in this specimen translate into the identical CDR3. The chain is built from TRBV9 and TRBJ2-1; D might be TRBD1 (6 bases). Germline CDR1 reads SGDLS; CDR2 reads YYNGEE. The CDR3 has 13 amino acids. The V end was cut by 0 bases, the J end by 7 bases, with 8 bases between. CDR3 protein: CASSVGTANEQFF. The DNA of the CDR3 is TGTGCCAGCAGCGTAGGGACAGCTAATGAGCAGTTCTTC.

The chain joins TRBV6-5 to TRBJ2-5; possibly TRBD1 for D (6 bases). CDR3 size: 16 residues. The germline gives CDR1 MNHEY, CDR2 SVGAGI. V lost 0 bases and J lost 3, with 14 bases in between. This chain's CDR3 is CASSYSTGLPKETQYF. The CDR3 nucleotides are TGTGCCAGCAGTTACTCGACAGGCCTTCCCAAAGAGACCCAGTACTTC.

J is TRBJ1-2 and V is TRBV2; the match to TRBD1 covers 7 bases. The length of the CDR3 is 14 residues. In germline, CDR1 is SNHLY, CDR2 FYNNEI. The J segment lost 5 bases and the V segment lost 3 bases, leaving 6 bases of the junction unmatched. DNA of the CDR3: TGTGCCAGCAGTGAGGTGACAGGGCCGTATGGCTACACCTTC. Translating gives CASSEVTGPYGYTF. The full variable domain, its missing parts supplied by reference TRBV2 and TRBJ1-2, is EPEVTQTPSHQVTQMGQEVILRCVPISNHLYFYWYRQILGQKVEFLVSFYNNEISEKSEIFDDQFSVERPDGSNFTLKIRSTKLEDSAMYFCASSEVTGPYGYTFGSGTRLTVV.

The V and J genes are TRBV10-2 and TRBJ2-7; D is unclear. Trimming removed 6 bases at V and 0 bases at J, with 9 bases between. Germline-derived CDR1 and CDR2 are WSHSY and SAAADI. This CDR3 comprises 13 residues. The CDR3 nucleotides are TGCGCCAGCAGAGGGCAGCTCTCCTACGAGCAGTACTTC. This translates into CASRGQLSYEQYF.

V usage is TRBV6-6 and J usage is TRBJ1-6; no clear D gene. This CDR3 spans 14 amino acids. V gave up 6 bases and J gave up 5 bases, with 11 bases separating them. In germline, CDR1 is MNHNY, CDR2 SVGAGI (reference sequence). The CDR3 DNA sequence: TGTGCCAGCAGCCCCGACGGGGATAATTCACCCCTCCACTTT. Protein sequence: CASSPDGDNSPLHF.